The 5 T cell receptor beta chains below come from one sample, sequenced in a study of blood T cell repertoires in COVID-19. Repertoires were generated with immunoSEQ multiplex PCR, while TCRdb's copy carries only in-frame clones and drops some. The sample has about 3,500 clones; approximately 80% are singletons. Input material: peripheral blood. These receptors were taken from a human donor in a cohort sampled during active COVID-19.

This clone was counted only a few times. The chain combines TRBV7-9 with TRBJ2-3; tentatively, D is TRBD1 (5 bases). The CDR3 spans 13 residues. Between the trimmed V and J ends, which lost 6 bases and 2 bases, there was a span of 9 bases. CDR1 and CDR2 from the germline V gene are SEHNR and FQNEAQ (reference sequence). In DNA form, the CDR3 reads TGTGCCAGCAGGCCGGACAACACAGATACGCAGTATTTT. Its translation is CASRPDNTDTQYF.

This clone has a single count. This chain joins TRBV7-2 and TRBJ1-1; D gene unclear. V was trimmed by 5 bases and J by 1 base, leaving 8 bases between them. Germline CDR1 and CDR2: SGHTA and FQGNSA. The CDR3 covers 13 residues. CDR3 loop: CASSLAGNTEAFF. As DNA, the CDR3 is TGTGCCAGCAGCCTCGCGGGGAACACTGAAGCTTTCTTT.

V is TRBV6-4 and J is TRBJ2-1; D might be TRBD2 (5 bases). V was pared by 3 bases and J by 3 bases, with 12 bases between. The CDR3 has 15 residues. From germline, CDR1 is MRHNA and CDR2 SNTAGT. The CDR3 sequence: CASSERSGSYNEQFF. The CDR3 DNA is TGTGCCAGCAGTGAGAGGAGCGGAAGCTACAATGAGCAGTTCTTC.

The chain carries TRBV11-2 and TRBJ2-6, with D tentatively TRBD2 (6 bases). Germline CDR1 SGHAT, CDR2 FQNNGV. The CDR3 is made up of 15 amino acids. V lost 5 bases to trimming and J lost 2 bases, with 10 bases between them. CDR3 region: CASSLRRAGANVLTF. CDR3 DNA: TGTGCCAGCAGCCTCCGGAGGGCTGGGGCCAACGTCCTGACTTTC. Looking up the rest from reference TRBV11-2 and TRBJ2-6 gives the full variable domain: EAGVAQSPRYKIIEKRQSVAFWCNPISGHATLYWYQQILGQGPKLLIQFQNNGVVDDSQLPKDRFSAERLKGVDSTLKIQPAKLEDSAVYLCASSLRRAGANVLTFGAGSRLTVL.

The chain combines TRBV9 with TRBJ2-3; 9 bases are a match to TRBD2. Germline V gene lookup returns CDR1 SGDLS and CDR2 YYNGEE. The V and J ends lost 1 base and 0 bases, in that order; junction bases with no gene match: 0. The length of the CDR3 is 15 residues. CDR3: CASSVLAGSTDTQYF. The DNA of the CDR3 is TGTGCCAGCAGCGTACTAGCGGGGAGCACAGATACGCAGTATTTT.